The clone carrying this T cell receptor beta chain was detected many times. Its antigen is as yet unknown. This CDR3 is 15 amino acids long. Losses at the gene ends were 0 bases for V and 4 bases for J; bases not matched to a gene: 3. Germline values: CDR1 MNHEY, CDR2 SVGEGT. These data originate in a study of human T cells and chemical hapten exposure. The study, taken as a whole, reports: Alopecia in all donors means immunity may differ from healthy individuals.

MiXCR was run by TCRdb on the RACE reads, yielding one entry per CDR3 protein. The sample carries about 350,000 distinct CDR3 sequences, around 5.5% recorded once. The sample's time point: pre-sensitization, week 0. As to treatment: therapeutic diphenylcyclopropenone sensitization with weekly scalp DPC. Before extraction, the whole blood was not fractionated, and total RNA was taken from it. The sample consisted of whole blood, taken in connection with sensitization to the hapten diphenylcyclopropenone (DPC). The clonotype originates from a woman under 30 with alopecia areata. Some clones in this sample may be carry-over from other donors' samples. This chain links TRBV6-2 or TRBV6-3 with TRBJ1-5; 7 bases line up with TRBD1. CDR3 nucleotide sequence: TGTGCCAGCAGTTACTCATGGGACAGAAATCAGCCCCAGCATTTT. Its translation is CASSYSWDRNQPQHF.